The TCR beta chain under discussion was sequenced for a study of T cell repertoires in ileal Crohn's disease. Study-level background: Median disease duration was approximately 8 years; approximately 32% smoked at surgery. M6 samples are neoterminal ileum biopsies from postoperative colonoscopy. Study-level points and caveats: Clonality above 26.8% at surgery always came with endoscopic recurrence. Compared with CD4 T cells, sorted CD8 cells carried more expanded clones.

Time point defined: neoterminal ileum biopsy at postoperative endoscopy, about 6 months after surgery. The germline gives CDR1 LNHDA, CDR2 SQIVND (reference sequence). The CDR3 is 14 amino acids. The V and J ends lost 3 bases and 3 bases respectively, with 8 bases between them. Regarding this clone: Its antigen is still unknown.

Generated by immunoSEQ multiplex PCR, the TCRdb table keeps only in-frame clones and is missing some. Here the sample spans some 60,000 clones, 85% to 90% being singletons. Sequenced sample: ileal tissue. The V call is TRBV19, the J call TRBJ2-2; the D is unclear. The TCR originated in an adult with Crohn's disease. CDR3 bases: TGTGCCAGTAGTATTAGCCATGACACCGGGGAGCTGTTTTTT. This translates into CASSISHDTGELFF.